The rows below give T cell receptor beta chains drawn from one sample of a study of cytomegalovirus exposure and HLA in healthy donors. This table comes from immunoSEQ multiplex PCR, and its TCRdb copy is limited to in-frame clones, with some not included. The sample holds some 120,000 clones, over 8.5% seen once. The sample consisted of PBMCs. The receptor set was obtained from a woman aged 40 to 50 in good health and CMV-seropositive. Each CDR3 is given with its conserved first and last residue. A D gene is named only where the DNA matches it firmly. The listing skips clone size in some rows; elsewhere it reads once, few, many or a size class.

.,15,TRBJ2-7,.,TRBV18,CASSRTDQSSYEQYF,TGTGCCAGCTCACGGACAGACCAGAGCTCCTACGAGCAGTACTTC
few,17,TRBJ2-1,.,TRBV11-2,CASSPRGGLGKGNEQFF,TGTGCCAGCAGCCCTAGGGGGGGGTTGGGAAAAGGGAATGAGCAGTTCTTC
.,16,TRBJ2-1,TRBD1,TRBV6-5,CASSYSNRGPYNEQFF,TGTGCCAGCAGTTACTCGAACAGGGGCCCCTACAATGAGCAGTTCTTC
few,14,TRBJ1-1,.,TRBV14,CASSPTHGDTEAFF,TGTGCCAGCAGCCCGACCCACGGGGACACTGAAGCTTTCTTT
few,15,TRBJ2-1,TRBD2,TRBV7-9,CASSLERGPYNEQFF,TGTGCCAGCAGCCTCGAGCGGGGACCCTACAATGAGCAGTTCTTC
few,15,TRBJ2-1,TRBD1,TRBV7-7,CASSLGQGSYNEQFF,TGTGCCAGCAGCTTGGGACAGGGCTCCTACAATGAGCAGTTCTTC
.,16,TRBJ2-7,TRBD2,TRBV30,CAWMGLAGAASYEQYF,TGTGCCTGGATGGGACTAGCGGGGGCGGCCTCCTACGAGCAGTACTTC
.,13,TRBJ1-1,.,TRBV30,CAWEGVGNTEAFF,TGTGCCTGGGAGGGGGTTGGGAACACTGAAGCTTTCTTT
.,14,TRBJ1-2,.,TRBV5-5,CASSLGAGRFGYTF,TGTGCCAGCAGCTTGGGTGCAGGGAGGTTTGGCTACACCTTC
few,18,TRBJ2-1,TRBD2,TRBV4-2,CASSRVGRGGGTYNEQFF,TGTGCCAGCAGCCGAGTGGGGCGGGGCGGGGGTACCTACAATGAGCAGTTCTTC
few,15,TRBJ1-5,.,TRBV6-6,CASSYFRGGNQPQHF,TGTGCCAGCAGTTACTTTAGGGGTGGCAATCAGCCCCAGCATTTT
.,16,TRBJ1-6,.,TRBV5-4,CASRGGGEAPDSPLHF,TGTGCCAGCAGAGGAGGAGGGGAGGCTCCAGACTCACCCCTCCACTTT
.,11,TRBJ2-7,.,TRBV15,CATSSGREQYF,TGTGCCACCAGCAGCGGTCGCGAGCAGTACTTC
.,15,TRBJ1-1,.,TRBV19,CASSIGQVVNTEAFF,TGTGCCAGTAGTATTGGCCAGGTGGTGAACACTGAAGCTTTCTTT
.,15,TRBJ2-3,.,TRBV7-7,CASSIRGGGTDTQYF,TGTGCCAGCAGCATCCGTGGGGGCGGCACAGATACGCAGTATTTT
.,14,TRBJ1-1,TRBD1,TRBV19,CATTRQGWNTEAFF,TGTGCCACCACAAGACAGGGTTGGAACACTGAAGCTTTCTTT